The TCR beta chain under discussion was sequenced for a study of CD8+ T cells in alopecia areata. TCR sequencing used cDNA made by reverse transcription of extracted RNA. Assay used: immunoSEQ multiplex PCR; TCRdb lists only in-frame clones, some missing. Among roughly 250,000 clones listed, under 80% were seen once. The study, taken as a whole, reports: Higher clonality was seen in lesional scalp than in normal scalp, especially in alopecia totalis/universalis. Scalp samples also yield sequences from resident alphabeta T cells of normal skin.

Trimming took 2 bases from V and 4 from J; bases not matched to a gene: 6. CDR3 length equals 16 residues. CDR1 and CDR2 (germline): MNHEY, SVGAGI. On this clone itself: Its antigen is unknown.

The chain couples TRBV6-5 to TRBJ2-5; 11 bases fit TRBD1. This clonotype originated in a human donor with alopecia areata. Sequencing used CD4+ T cells sorted from blood, obtained at week 0. The CDR3 loop is CASSYADRGLRETQYF. The CDR3 region has the DNA TGTGCCAGCAGTTACGCGGACAGGGGGCTGCGAGAGACCCAGTACTTC.